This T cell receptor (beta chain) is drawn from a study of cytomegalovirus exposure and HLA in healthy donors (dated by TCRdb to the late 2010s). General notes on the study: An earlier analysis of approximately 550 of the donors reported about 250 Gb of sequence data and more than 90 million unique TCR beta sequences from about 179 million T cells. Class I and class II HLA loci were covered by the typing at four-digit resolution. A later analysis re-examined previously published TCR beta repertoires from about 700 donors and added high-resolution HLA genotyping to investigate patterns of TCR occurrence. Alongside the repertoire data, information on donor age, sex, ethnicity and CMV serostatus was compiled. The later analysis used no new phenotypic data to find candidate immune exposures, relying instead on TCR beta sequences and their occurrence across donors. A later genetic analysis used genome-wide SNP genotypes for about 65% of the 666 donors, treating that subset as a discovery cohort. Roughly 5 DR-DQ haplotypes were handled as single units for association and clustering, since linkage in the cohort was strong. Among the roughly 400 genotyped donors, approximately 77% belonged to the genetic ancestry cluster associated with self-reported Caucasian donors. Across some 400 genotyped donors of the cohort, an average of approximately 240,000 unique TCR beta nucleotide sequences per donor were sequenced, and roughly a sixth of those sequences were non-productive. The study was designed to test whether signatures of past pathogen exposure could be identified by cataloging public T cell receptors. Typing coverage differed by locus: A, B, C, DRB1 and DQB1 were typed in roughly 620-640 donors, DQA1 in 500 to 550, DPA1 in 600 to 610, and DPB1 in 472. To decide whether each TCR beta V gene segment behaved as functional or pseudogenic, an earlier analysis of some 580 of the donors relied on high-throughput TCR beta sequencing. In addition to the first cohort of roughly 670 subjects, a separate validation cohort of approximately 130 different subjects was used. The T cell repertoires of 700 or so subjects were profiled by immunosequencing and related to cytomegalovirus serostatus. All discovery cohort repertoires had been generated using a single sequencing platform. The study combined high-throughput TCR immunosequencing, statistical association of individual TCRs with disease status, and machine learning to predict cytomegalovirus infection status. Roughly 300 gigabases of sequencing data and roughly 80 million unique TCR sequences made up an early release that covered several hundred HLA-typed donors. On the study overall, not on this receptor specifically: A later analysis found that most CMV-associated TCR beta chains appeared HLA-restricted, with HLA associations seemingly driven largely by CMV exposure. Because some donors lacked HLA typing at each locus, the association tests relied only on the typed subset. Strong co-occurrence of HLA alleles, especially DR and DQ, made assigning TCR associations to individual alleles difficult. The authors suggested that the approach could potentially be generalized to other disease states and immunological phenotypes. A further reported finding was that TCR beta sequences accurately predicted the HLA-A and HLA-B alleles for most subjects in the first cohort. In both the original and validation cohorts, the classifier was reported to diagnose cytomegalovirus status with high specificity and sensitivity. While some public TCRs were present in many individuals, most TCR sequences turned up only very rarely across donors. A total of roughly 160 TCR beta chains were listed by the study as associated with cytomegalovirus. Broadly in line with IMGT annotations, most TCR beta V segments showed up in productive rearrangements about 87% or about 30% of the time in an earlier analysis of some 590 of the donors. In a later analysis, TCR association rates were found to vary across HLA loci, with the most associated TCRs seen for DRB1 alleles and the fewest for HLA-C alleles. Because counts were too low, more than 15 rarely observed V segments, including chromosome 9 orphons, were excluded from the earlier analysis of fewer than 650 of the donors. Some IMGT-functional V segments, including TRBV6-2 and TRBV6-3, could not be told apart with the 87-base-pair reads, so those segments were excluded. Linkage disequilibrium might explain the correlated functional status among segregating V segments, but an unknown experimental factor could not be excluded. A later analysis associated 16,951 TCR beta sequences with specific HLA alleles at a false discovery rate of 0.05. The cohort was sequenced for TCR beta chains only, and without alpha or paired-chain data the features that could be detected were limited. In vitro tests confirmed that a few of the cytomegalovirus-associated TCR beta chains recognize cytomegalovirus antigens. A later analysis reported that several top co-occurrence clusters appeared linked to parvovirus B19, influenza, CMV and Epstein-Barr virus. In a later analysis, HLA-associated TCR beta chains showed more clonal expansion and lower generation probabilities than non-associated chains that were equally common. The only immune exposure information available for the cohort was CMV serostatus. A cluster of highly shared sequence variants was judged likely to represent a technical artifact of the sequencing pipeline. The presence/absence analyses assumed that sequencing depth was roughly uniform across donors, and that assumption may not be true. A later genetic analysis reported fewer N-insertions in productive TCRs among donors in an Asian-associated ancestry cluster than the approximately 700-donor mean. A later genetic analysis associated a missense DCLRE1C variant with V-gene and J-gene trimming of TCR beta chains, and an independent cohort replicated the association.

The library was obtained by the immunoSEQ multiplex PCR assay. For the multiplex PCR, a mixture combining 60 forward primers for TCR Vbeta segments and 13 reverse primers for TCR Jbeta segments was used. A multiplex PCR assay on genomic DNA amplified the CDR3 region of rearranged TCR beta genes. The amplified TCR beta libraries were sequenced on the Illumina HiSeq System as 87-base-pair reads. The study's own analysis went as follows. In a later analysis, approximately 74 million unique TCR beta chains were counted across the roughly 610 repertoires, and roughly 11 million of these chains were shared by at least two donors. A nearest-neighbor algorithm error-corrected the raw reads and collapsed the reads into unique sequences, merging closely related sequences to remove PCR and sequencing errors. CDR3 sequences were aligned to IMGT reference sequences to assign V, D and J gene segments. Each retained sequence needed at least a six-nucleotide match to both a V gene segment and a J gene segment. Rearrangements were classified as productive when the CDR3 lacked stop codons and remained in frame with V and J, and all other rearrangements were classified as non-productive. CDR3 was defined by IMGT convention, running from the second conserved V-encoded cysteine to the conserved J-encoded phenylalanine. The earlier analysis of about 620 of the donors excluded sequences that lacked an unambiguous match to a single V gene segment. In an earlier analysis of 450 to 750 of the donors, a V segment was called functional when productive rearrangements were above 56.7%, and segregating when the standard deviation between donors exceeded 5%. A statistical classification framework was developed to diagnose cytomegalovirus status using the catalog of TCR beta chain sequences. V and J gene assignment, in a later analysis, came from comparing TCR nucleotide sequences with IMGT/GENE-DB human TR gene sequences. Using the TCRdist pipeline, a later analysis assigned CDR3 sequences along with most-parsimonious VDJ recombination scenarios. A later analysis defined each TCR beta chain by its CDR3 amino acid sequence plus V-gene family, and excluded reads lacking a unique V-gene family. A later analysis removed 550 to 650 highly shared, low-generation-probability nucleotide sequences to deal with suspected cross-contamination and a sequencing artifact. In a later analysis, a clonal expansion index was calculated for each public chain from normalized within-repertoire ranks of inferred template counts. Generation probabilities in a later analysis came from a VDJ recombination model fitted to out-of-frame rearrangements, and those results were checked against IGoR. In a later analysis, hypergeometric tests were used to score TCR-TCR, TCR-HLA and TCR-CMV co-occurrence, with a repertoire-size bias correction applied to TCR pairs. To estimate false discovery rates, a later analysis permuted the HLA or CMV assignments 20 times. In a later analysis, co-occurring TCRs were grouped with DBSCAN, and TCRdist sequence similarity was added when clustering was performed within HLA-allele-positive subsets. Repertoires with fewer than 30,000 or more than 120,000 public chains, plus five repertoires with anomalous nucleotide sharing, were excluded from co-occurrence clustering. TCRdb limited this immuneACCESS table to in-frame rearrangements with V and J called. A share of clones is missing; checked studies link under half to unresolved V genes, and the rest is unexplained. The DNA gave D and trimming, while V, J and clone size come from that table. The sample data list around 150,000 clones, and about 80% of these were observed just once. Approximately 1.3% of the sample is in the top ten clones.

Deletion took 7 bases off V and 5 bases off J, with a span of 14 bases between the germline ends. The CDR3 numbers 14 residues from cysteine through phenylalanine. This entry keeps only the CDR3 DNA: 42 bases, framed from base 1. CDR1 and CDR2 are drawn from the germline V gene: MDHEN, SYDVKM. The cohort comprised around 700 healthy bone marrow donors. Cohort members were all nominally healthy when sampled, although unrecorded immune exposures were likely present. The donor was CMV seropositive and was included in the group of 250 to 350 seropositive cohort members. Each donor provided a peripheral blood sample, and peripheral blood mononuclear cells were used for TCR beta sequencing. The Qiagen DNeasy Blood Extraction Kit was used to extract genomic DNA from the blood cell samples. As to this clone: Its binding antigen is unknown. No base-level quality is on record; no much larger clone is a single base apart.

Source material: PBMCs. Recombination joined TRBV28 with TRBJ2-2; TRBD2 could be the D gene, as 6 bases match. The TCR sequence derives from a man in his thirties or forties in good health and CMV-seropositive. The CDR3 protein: CASKIREFTGELFF. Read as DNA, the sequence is TGTGCCAGCAAGATACGGGAGTTTACCGGGGAGCTGTTTTTT.